The clone carrying this T cell receptor (beta chain) has a count of ten or more. What it recognizes is unknown. This entry is derived from a study of T cells in Graves' hyperthyroidism and ophthalmopathy. The overall study: Peripheral blood was acquired at first diagnosis, ahead of any therapy whatsoever.

This CDR3 has 16 amino acids. Germline V lookup: CDR1 PRHDT, CDR2 FYEKMQ (reference sequence). Trimming took off 4 bases at V and 6 bases at J, with 19 bases between the two ends. Study-wide results and caveats: Most thyroid clonotypes with frequency above 0.001 were detected in blood. For ophthalmopathy, model prediction preceded onset by a median around six months.

Criteria for exclusion of patients were uncontrolled infection, other autoimmune disease, pregnancy or lactation. The TCR beta CDR3 regions underwent amplification using RNA transcripts as the source. First-round RT-PCR of the TCR CDR3 relied on the HTBI primer set. TCRdb re-called the multiplex PCR reads with MiXCR, one entry per CDR3 protein. The repertoire holds 490,000 or so distinct CDR3 sequences, just under 20% seen once, with approximately 48% in the top ten. The V and J genes are TRBV13 and TRBJ2-1; a weak D match, TRBD2 (6 bases). Sequencing was performed on blood. This clonotype was sampled from a man in his forties with Graves' ophthalmopathy. CDR3 sequence reads: CASSYGGAGIRNEQFF. The CDR3 coding sequence is TGTGCCAGCAGCTACGGAGGGGCAGGGATACGCAATGAGCAGTTCTTC.